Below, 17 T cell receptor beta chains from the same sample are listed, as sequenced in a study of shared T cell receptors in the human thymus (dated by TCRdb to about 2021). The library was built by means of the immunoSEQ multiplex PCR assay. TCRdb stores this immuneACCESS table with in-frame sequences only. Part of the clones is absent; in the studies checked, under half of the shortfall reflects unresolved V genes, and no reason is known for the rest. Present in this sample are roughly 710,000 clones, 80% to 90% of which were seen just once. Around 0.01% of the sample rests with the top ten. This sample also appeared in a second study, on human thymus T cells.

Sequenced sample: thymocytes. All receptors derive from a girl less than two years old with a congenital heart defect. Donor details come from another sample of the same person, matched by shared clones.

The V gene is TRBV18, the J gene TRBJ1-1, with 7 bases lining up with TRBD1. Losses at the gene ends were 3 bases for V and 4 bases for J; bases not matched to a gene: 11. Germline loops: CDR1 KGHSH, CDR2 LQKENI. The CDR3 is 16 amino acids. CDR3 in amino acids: CASSPHQGQGGTEAFF. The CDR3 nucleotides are TGTGCCAGCTCACCCCATCAGGGCCAGGGGGGCACTGAAGCTTTCTTT.

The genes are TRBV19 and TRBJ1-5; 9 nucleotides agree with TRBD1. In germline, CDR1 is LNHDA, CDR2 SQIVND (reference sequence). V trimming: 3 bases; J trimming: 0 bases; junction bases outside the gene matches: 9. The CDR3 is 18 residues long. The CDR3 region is CASSMGQGLDYSNQPQHF. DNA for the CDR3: TGTGCCAGTAGTATGGGACAGGGACTTGATTATAGCAATCAGCCCCAGCATTTT.

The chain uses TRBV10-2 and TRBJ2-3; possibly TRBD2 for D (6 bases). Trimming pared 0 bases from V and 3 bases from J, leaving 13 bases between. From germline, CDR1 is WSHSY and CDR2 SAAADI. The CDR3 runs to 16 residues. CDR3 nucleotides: TGCGCCAGCAGTGAGTCAAGGCGGGGTTATACAGATACGCAGTATTTT. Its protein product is CASSESRRGYTDTQYF.

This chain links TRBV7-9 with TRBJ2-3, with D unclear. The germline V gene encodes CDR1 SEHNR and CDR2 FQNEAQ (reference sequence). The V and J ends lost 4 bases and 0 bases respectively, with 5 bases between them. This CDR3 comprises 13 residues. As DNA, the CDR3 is TGTGCCAGCAGCTCCCCGAGCACAGATACGCAGTATTTT. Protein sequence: CASSSPSTDTQYF.

CDR3 sequence reads: CASGLAPWTERNYGYTF. Here the CDR3 DNA reads TGTGCTAGTGGTTTGGCCCCCTGGACAGAGCGTAACTATGGCTACACCTTC. V and J are TRBV12-5 and TRBJ1-2, with D perhaps TRBD1 (6 bases). CDR3 length: 17 residues. V was trimmed by 1 base and J by 1 base, leaving 16 bases between them. Germline values: CDR1 LGHNT, CDR2 FRNRAP.

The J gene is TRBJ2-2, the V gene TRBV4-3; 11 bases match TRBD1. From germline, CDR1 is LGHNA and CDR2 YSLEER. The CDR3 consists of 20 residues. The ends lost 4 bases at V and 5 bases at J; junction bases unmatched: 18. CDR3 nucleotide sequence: TGCGCCAGCAGCCTAACTCCCCGTCCTCCCGGGACAGGGGGAACCGGGGAGCTGTTTTTT. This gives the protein CASSLTPRPPGTGGTGELFF.

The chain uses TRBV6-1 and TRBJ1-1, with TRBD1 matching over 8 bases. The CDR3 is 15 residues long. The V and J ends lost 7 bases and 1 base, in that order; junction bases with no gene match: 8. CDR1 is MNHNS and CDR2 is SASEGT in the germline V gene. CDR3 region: CASTPDRGTNTEAFF. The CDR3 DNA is TGTGCCAGCACCCCAGACAGGGGAACGAACACTGAAGCTTTCTTT.

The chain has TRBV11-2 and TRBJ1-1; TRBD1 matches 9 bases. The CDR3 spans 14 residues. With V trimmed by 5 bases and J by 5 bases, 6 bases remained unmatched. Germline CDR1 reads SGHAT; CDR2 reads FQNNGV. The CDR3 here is CASSNGQGKTEAFF. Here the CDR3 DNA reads TGTGCCAGCAGCAATGGACAGGGGAAAACTGAAGCTTTCTTT.

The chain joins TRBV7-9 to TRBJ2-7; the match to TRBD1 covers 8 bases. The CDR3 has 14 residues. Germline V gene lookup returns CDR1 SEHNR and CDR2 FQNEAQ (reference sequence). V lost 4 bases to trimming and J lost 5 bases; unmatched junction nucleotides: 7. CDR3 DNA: TGTGCCAGCAGCTCCCCCTGGACAGGGAACGAGCAGTACTTC. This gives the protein CASSSPWTGNEQYF.

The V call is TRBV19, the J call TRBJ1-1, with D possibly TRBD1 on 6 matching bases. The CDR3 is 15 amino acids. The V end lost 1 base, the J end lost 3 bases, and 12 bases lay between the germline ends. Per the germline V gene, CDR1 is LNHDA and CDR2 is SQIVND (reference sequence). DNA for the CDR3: TGTGCCAGTAGTATAGGAGGGGGACACCACACTGAAGCTTTCTTT. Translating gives CASSIGGGHHTEAFF.

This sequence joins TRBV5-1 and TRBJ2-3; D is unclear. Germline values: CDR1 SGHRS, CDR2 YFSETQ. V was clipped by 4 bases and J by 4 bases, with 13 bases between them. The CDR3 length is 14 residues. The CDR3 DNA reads TGCGCCAGCAGCCCGATCGACACCTCAGATACGCAGTATTTT. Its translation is CASSPIDTSDTQYF.

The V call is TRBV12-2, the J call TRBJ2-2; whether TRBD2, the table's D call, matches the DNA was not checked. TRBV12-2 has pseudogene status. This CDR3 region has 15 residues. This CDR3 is CASRDRRDPTGELFF. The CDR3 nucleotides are TGTGCAAGTCGCGATCGCCGGGATCCCACCGGGGAGCTGTTTTTT.

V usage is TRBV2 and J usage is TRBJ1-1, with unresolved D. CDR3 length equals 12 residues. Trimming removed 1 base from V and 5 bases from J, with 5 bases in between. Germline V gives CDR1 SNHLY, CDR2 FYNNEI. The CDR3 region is CASSEGQTEAFF. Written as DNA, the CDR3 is TGTGCCAGCAGTGAAGGGCAGACTGAAGCTTTCTTT.

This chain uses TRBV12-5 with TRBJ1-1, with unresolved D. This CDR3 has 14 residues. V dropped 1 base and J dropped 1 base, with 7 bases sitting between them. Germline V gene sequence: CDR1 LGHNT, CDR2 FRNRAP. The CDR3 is CASGLARGNTEAFF. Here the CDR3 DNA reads TGTGCTAGTGGTTTGGCACGCGGGAACACTGAAGCTTTCTTT.

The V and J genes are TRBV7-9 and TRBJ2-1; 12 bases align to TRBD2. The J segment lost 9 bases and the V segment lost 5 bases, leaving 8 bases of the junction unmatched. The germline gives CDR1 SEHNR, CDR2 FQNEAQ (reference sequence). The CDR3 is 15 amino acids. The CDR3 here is CASSPTSGGWGEQFF. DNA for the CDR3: TGTGCCAGCAGCCCAACTAGCGGGGGGTGGGGTGAGCAGTTCTTC.

DNA of the CDR3: TGTGCCAGCAGCGTAGGTAGGGAGAACTATGGCTACACCTTC. Translating gives CASSVGRENYGYTF. The V and J genes are TRBV9 and TRBJ1-2; no definite D call. The CDR3 consists of 14 residues. CDR1 is SGDLS, CDR2 YYNGEE, per germline. Trimming stripped 0 bases from V and 2 bases from J, with 8 bases between. Together with reference TRBV9 and TRBJ1-2, the CDR3 gives the full variable domain: DSGVTQTPKHLITATGQRVTLRCSPRSGDLSVYWYQQSLDQGLQFLIQYYNGEERAKGNILERFSAQQFPDLHSELNLSSLELGDSALYFCASSVGRENYGYTFGSGTRLTVV.

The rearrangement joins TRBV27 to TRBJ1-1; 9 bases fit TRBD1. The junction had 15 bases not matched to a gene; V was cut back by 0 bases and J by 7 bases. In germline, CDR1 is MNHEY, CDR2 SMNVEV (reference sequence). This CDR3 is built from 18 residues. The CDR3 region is CASSLSRNDRGLPFEAFF. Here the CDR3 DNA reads TGTGCCAGCAGTTTATCCAGGAACGACAGGGGGTTACCGTTTGAAGCTTTCTTT.